The 17 T cell receptor beta chains presented below share a single source sample, sequenced in a study of blood T cells in healthy people across ages. A second about 7 to 12 cycle PCR used barcoded and J-beta primers. Using its own MiXCR run on the 5' RACE reads, TCRdb lists one record per CDR3 protein. This table has around 790,000 distinct CDR3 sequences, around 42% appearing once. Specimen: blood. These receptors originate from a man between 60 and 75 years old in good health.

The chain carries TRBV7-2 and TRBJ2-7, with 8 nucleotides matching TRBD2. There are 14 residues in the CDR3. Trimming at V came to 4 bases and at J to 2 bases, leaving 4 bases not matched to a gene. CDR1 is SGHTA and CDR2 is FQGNSA in the germline V gene. CDR3 residues: CASSSGTRPYEQYF. The CDR3 nucleotides are TGTGCCAGCAGCTCCGGGACTAGACCCTACGAGCAGTACTTC.

The chain recombines TRBV7-2 with TRBJ2-3; 9 bases map to TRBD2. The CDR3 contains 14 residues. In germline, CDR1 is SGHTA, CDR2 FQGNSA. V lost 7 bases to trimming and J lost 1 base; unmatched junction nucleotides: 3. The CDR3 here is CASTQRGGTDTQYF. The CDR3 bases are TGTGCCAGCACCCAGCGGGGGGGCACAGATACGCAGTATTTT.

This clonotype was seen more than once but under ten times. This chain links TRBV5-1 with TRBJ2-1; TRBD2 agrees at 10 bases. In germline, CDR1 is SGHRS, CDR2 YFSETQ. This CDR3 contains 16 residues. After removal of 8 bases from V and 9 bases from J, the junction contained 17 bases not matched to a gene. DNA of the CDR3: TGCGCCAGTAGCGGGCTAGCGGGGGATGAAGTGGGTGAGCAGTTCTTC. Translating gives CASSGLAGDEVGEQFF.

This chain links TRBV29-1 with TRBJ1-2; 7 bases are a match to TRBD1. Trimming removed 0 bases from V and 5 bases from J; junction bases left unmatched: 3. Germline V lookup: CDR1 SQVTM, CDR2 ANQGSEA. This CDR3 region has 13 residues. For the CDR3, the DNA is TGCAGCGTTGAAGAAAACAGGGGATATGGCTACACCTTC. Protein: CSVEENRGYGYTF.

This clonotype was seen a single time. The CDR3 DNA sequence: TGTGCCATCAGTGAGTCGAGACAGGGGAGCACAGATACGCAGTATTTT. Translating gives CAISESRQGSTDTQYF. J is TRBJ2-3 and V is TRBV10-3; 8 bases line up with TRBD1. Germline trimming cut 0 bases from V and 0 bases from J; bases unmatched to any gene: 2. The CDR3 runs 16 residues. Germline-derived CDR1 and CDR2 are ENHRY and SYGVKD.

The rearrangement joins TRBV3-1 to TRBJ2-4, with 15 positions matching TRBD2. Near its end, the DNA agrees better with TRBJ2-7, so the J call may be wrong. CDR3 size: 21 residues. Germline V gene lookup returns CDR1 LGHDT and CDR2 YNNKEL (reference sequence). The CDR3 is CASSQDVTGTSGGFITYEQYF. The CDR3 DNA is TGTGCCAGCAGCCAAGATGTGACCGGGACTAGCGGGGGGTTCATTACCTACGAGCAGTACTTC.

The chain is built from TRBV4-1 and TRBJ2-5; D gene ambiguous. The J call may be in error: the DNA end matches TRBJ2-7 better. Germline CDR1 reads MGHRA; CDR2 reads YSYEKL. This CDR3 region has 13 residues. The CDR3 DNA reads TGCGCCAGCAGCCAAGGGTTAGAAGCCGAGCAGTACTTC. This gives the protein CASSQGLEAEQYF.

The chain recombines TRBV29-1 with TRBJ2-4; possible D gene TRBD1, 6 bases. The J call may not be correct, given that the DNA end is closer to TRBJ2-7. Germline lookup yields CDR1 SQVTM and CDR2 ANQGSEA. The CDR3 is 18 amino acids. The CDR3 region is CSVQIPKQGILLIYEQYF. The CDR3 DNA is TGCAGCGTTCAAATACCTAAACAGGGTATCCTTCTAATCTACGAGCAGTACTTC.

There are a few counts of this clonotype. The chain employs TRBV6-6 and TRBJ1-2; D might be TRBD1 (5 bases). The CDR3 extends over 14 amino acids. Germline V lookup: CDR1 MNHNY, CDR2 SVGAGI (reference sequence). Deletions cut 2 bases from V and 4 bases from J, with 11 bases between. The CDR3 region is CASSYDSSGYGYTF. The CDR3 DNA sequence: TGTGCCAGCAGTTACGACAGTTCGGGCTATGGCTACACCTTC.

This rearrangement joins TRBV7-2 to TRBJ2-1, with 9 bases fitting TRBD1. CDR3 length: 13 amino acids. The germline V gene encodes CDR1 SGHTA and CDR2 FQGNSA. Unmatched junction bases numbered 7, after V lost 4 bases and J lost 12 bases. The CDR3 is CASSSTGGGGQFF. CDR3 bases: TGTGCCAGCAGCTCGACAGGGGGGGGAGGGCAGTTCTTC.

In its sample, this clonotype was seen a few times. The chain joins TRBV5-5 to TRBJ2-7; the D is unclear. There are 15 residues in the CDR3. Between the trimmed V and J ends, which lost 0 bases and 2 bases, there was a span of 12 bases. The germline V gene encodes CDR1 SGHKS and CDR2 YYEKEE (reference sequence). This CDR3 is CASSLVPGFPYEQYF. The DNA for the CDR3 is TGTGCCAGCAGCTTGGTGCCAGGATTTCCCTACGAGCAGTACTTC.

This clonotype has a count of ten or more. V is TRBV28 and J is TRBJ2-6, with 7 bases aligning to TRBD1. Germline CDR1 reads MDHEN; CDR2 reads SYDVKM. Unmatched junction bases numbered 4, after V lost 6 bases and J lost 2 bases. The CDR3 length is 15 residues. The CDR3 here is CASRKTGTGANVLTF. Here the CDR3 DNA reads TGTGCCAGCAGAAAGACAGGGACTGGGGCCAACGTCCTGACTTTC.

Note on this clonotype: One end of the junction is discordant with germline, which a read error may explain. The chain uses TRBV18 and TRBJ2-5; D perhaps matches TRBD2 (6 bases). This CDR3 contains 13 residues. Germline V gene data show CDR1 as KGHSH and CDR2 as LQKENI. For the CDR3, the DNA is TGTGGCAGCTCACGACTAGGGGTTAATGAGCAGTACTTC. Translated, it gives CGSSRLGVNEQYF.

A single count supports this clonotype. This chain connects TRBV28 to TRBJ2-1; D remains ambiguous. CDR1 and CDR2 from the germline V gene are MDHEN and SYDVKM. V lost 5 bases and J 3 bases, leaving 11 bases between the germline ends. CDR3 length: 14 residues. CDR3 sequence (DNA): TGTGCCAGCAGTCCGATGACGGTCTACAATGAGCAGTTCTTC. Protein sequence: CASSPMTVYNEQFF.

This chain uses TRBV27 with TRBJ1-5, with TRBD1 as a possible D gene (6 bases). The CDR3 is made up of 15 amino acids. Germline loops: CDR1 MNHEY, CDR2 SMNVEV (reference sequence). V lost 5 bases to trimming and J lost 1 base, with 12 bases between them. CDR3 bases: TGTGCCAGCAGTCCAACACAGGGAAGCAATCAGCCCCAGCATTTT. It codes for CASSPTQGSNQPQHF.

The chain couples TRBV15 to TRBJ1-4, with a weak D call TRBD1 (6 bases). The CDR3 extends over 17 amino acids. With 0 bases removed from V and 1 base from J, the gap between germline ends came to 12 bases. Germline CDR1 is LNHNV and CDR2 is YYDKDF (reference sequence). CDR3 DNA: TGTGCCACCAGCAGAGATCGGACAGATGTAACTAATGAAAAACTGTTTTTT. This gives the protein CATSRDRTDVTNEKLFF.

CDR3 sequence: CSVEGGAGVSDTQYF. The CDR3 region has the DNA TGCAGCGTTGAGGGAGGAGCGGGAGTGTCAGATACGCAGTATTTT. This sequence joins TRBV29-1 and TRBJ2-3; 8 bases align to TRBD2. The V segment lost 3 bases and the J segment 4 bases; nucleotides outside the gene matches: 9. Germline CDR1 is SQVTM and CDR2 is ANQGSEA. The CDR3 consists of 15 residues.